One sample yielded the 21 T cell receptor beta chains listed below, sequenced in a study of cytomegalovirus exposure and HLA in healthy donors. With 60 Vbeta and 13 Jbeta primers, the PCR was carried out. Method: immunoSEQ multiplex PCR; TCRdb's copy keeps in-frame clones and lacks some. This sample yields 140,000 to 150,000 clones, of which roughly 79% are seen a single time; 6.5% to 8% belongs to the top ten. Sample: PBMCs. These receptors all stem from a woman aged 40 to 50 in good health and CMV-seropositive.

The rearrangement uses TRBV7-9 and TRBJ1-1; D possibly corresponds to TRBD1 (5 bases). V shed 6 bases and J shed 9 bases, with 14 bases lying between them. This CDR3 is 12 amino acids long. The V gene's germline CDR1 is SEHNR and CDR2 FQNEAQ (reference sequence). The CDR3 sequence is CASSGQGVKAFF. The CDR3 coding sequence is TGTGCCAGCAGTGGGCAGGGCGTAAAAGCTTTCTTT.

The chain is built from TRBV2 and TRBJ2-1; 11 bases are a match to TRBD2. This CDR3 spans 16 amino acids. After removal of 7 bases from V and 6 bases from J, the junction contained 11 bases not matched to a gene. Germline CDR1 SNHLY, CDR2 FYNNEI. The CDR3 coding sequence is TGTGCCAGCATTGCTATAGCGGGGGGGCCGGTCAATGAGCAGTTCTTC. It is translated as CASIAIAGGPVNEQFF.

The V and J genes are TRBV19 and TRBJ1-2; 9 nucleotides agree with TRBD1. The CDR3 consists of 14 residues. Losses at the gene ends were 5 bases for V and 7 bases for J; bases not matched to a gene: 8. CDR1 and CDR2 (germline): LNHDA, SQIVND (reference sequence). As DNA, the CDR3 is TGTGCCAGTAGTTTAATTGGACAGGGGCCTGGCTACACCTTC. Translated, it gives CASSLIGQGPGYTF.

In DNA, the CDR3 is TGTGCCAGCTCACCAGGGACTAGTATCGAGCAGTACTTC. This encodes CASSPGTSIEQYF. This chain joins TRBV18 and TRBJ2-7; 8 nucleotides align to TRBD2. The length of the CDR3 is 13 residues. Per the germline V gene, CDR1 is KGHSH and CDR2 is LQKENI. V gave up 2 bases and J gave up 6 bases; unmatched junction bases: 3.

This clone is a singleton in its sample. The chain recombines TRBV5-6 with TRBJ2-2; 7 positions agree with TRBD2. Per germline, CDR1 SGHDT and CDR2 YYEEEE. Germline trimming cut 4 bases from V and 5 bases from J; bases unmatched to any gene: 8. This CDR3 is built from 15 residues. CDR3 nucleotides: TGTGCCAGCAGCAACGGACTAGTGGGGACCGGGGAGCTGTTTTTT. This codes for CASSNGLVGTGELFF.

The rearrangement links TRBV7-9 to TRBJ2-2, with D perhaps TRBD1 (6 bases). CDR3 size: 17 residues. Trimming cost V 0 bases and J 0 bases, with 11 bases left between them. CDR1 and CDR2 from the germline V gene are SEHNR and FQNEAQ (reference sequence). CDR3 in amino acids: CASSLAIQGSNTGELFF. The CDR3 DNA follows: TGTGCCAGCAGCTTAGCCATTCAGGGGTCGAACACCGGGGAGCTGTTTTTT.

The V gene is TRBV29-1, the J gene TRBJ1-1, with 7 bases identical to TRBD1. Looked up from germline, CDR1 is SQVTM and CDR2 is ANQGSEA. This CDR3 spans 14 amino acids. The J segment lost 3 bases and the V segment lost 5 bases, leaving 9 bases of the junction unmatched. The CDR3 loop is CSVMARQGDTEAFF. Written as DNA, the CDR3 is TGCAGCGTTATGGCACGGCAGGGGGACACTGAAGCTTTCTTT.

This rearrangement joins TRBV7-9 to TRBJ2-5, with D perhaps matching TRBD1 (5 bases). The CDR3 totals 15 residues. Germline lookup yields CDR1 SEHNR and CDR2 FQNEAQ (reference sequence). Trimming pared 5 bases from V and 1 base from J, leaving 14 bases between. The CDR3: CASSQRTTVQETQYF. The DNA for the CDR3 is TGTGCCAGCAGCCAACGAACGACAGTCCAAGAGACCCAGTACTTC.

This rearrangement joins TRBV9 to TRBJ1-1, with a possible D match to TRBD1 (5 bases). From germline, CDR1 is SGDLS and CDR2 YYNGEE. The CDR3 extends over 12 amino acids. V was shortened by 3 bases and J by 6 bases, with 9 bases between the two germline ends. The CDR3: CASSGAGPEAFF. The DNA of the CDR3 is TGTGCCAGCAGCGGGGCAGGGCCTGAAGCTTTCTTT.

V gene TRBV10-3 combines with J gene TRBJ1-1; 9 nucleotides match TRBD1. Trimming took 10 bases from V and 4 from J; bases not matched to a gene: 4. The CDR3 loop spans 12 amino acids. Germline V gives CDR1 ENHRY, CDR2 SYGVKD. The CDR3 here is CANRGHGTEAFF. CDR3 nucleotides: TGTGCCAACAGGGGGCACGGCACTGAAGCTTTCTTT.

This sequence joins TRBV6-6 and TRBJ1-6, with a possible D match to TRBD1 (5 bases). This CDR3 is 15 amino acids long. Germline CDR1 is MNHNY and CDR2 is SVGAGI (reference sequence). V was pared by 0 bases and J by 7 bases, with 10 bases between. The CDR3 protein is CASSYSSQGNSPLHF. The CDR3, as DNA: TGTGCCAGCAGTTACTCGAGCCAGGGAAATTCACCCCTCCACTTT.

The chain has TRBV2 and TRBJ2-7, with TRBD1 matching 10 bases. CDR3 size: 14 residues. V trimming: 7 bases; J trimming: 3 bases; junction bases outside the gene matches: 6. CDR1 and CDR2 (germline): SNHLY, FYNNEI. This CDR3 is CASKARTGGYEQYF. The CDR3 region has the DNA TGTGCCAGCAAAGCACGGACAGGGGGCTACGAGCAGTACTTC.

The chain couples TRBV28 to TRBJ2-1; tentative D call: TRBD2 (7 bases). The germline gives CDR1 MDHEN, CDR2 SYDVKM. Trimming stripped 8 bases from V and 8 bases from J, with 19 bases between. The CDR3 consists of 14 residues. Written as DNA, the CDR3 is TGTGCCAGCGGTTCCCCGGGGGGCAGGGATGAGCAGTTCTTC. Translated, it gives CASGSPGGRDEQFF.

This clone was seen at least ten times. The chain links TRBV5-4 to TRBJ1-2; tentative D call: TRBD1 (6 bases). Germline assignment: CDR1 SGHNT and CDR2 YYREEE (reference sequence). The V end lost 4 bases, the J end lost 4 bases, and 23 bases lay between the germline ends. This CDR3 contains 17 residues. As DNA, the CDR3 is TGTGCCAGCAGCGACCCTCCAACGGACAGTTACTTCTATGGCTACACCTTC. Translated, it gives CASSDPPTDSYFYGYTF. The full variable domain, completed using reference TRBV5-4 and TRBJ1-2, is ETGVTQSPTHLIKTRGQQVTLRCSSQSGHNTVSWYQQALGQGPQFIFQYYREEENGRGNFPPRFSGLQFPNYSSELNVNALELDDSALYLCASSDPPTDSYFYGYTFGSGTRLTVV.

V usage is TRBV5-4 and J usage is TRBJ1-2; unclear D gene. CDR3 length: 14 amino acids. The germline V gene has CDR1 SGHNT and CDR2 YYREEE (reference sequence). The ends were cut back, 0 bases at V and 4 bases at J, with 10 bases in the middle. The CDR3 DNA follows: TGTGCCAGCAGCTTGGGGCAGGAGGTCTATGGCTACACCTTC. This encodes CASSLGQEVYGYTF.

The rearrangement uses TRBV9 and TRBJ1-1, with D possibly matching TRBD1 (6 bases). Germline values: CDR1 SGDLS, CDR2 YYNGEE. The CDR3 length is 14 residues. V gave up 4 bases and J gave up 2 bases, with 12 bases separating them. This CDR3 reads CASSSRTENTEAFF. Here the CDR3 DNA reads TGTGCCAGCAGCTCCCGGACAGAAAACACTGAAGCTTTCTTT.

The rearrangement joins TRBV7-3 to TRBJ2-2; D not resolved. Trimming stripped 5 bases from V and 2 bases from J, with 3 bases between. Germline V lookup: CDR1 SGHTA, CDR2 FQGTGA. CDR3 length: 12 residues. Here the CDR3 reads CASSPNTGELFF. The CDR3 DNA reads TGTGCCAGCAGCCCAAACACCGGGGAGCTGTTTTTT.

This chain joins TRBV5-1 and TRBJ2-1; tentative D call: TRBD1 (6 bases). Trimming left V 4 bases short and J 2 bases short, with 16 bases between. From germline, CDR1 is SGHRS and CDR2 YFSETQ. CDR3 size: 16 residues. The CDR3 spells CASSVNPGGTYNEQFF. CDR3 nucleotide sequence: TGCGCCAGCAGCGTGAACCCTGGGGGCACCTACAATGAGCAGTTCTTC.

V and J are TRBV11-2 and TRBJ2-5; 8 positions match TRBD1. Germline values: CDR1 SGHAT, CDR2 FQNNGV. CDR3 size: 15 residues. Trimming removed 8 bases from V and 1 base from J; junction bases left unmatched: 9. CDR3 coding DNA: TGTGCCAGCGCCCCGGGACAGGCTTCCCAAGAGACCCAGTACTTC. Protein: CASAPGQASQETQYF. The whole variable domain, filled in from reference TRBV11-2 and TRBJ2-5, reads EAGVAQSPRYKIIEKRQSVAFWCNPISGHATLYWYQQILGQGPKLLIQFQNNGVVDDSQLPKDRFSAERLKGVDSTLKIQPAKLEDSAVYLCASAPGQASQETQYFGPGTRLLVL.

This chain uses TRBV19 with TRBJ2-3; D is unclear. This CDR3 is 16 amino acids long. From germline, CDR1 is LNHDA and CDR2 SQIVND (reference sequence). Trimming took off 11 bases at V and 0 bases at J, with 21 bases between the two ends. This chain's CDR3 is CALGFARRSSTDTQYF. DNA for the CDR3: TGTGCCCTAGGCTTTGCGCGGAGATCTAGCACAGATACGCAGTATTTT.

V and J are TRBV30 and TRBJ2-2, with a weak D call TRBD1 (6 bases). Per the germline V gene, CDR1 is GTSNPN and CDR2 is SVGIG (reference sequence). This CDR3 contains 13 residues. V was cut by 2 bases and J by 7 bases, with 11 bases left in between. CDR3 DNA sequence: TGTGCCTGGAGTCCAACAGGGATCGGGGAGCTGTTTTTT. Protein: CAWSPTGIGELFF.